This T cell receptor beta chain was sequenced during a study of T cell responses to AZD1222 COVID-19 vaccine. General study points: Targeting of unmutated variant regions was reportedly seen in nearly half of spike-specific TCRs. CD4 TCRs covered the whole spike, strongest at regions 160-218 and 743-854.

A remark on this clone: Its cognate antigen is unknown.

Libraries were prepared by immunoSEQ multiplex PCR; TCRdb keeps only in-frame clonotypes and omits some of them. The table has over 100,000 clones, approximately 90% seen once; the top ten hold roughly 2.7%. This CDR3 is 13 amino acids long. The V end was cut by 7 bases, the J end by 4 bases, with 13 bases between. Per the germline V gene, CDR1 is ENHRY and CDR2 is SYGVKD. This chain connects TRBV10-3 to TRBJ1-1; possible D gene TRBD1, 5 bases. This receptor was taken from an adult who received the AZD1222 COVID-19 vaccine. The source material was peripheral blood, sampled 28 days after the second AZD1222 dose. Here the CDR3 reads CAIKPDIGTEAFF. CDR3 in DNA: TGTGCCATCAAGCCGGACATAGGCACTGAAGCTTTCTTT.